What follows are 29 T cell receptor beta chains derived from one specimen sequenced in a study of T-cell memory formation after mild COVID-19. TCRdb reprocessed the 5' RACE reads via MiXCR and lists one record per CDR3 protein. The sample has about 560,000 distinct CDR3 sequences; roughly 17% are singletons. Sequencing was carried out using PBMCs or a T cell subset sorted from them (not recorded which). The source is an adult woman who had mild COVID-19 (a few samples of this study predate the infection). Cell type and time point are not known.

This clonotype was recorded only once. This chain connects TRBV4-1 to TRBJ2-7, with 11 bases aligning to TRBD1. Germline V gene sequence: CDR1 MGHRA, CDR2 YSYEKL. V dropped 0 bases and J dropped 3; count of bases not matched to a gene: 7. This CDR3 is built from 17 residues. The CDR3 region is CASSQDSPGQGGYEQYF. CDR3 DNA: TGCGCCAGCAGCCAAGATAGCCCGGGACAGGGGGGCTACGAGCAGTACTTC.

The CDR3 region is CASSYGGANVLTF. CDR3 coding DNA: TGTGCCAGCAGTTACGGTGGGGCCAACGTCCTGACTTTC. The chain has TRBV6-5 and TRBJ2-6; no firm D call. V lost 2 bases and J 3 bases, leaving 2 bases between the germline ends. CDR3 length: 13 residues. CDR1 is MNHEY, CDR2 SVGAGI, per germline.

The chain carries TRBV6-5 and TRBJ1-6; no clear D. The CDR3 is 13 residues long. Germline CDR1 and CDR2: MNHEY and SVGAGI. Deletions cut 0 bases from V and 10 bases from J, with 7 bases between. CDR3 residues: CASSYSFGSPLHF. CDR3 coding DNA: TGTGCCAGCAGTTACTCGTTCGGATCACCCCTCCACTTT.

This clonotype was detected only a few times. The CDR3 sequence is CSVEELGTSGKPPIYEQFF. The CDR3 bases are TGCAGCGTTGAAGAGCTAGGGACTAGCGGGAAGCCACCCATTTATGAGCAGTTCTTC. J is TRBJ2-1 and V is TRBV29-1; 13 bases line up with TRBD2. Per the germline V gene, CDR1 is SQVTM and CDR2 is ANQGSEA. Losses at the gene ends were 0 bases for V and 8 bases for J; bases not matched to a gene: 16. CDR3 size: 19 residues.

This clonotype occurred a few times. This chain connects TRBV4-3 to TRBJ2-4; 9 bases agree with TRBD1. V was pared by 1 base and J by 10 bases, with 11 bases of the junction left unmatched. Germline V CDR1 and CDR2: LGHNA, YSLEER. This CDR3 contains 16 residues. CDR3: CASSQVGQGTAGIQYF. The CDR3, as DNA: TGCGCCAGCAGCCAAGTAGGACAGGGGACCGCCGGTATTCAGTACTTC.

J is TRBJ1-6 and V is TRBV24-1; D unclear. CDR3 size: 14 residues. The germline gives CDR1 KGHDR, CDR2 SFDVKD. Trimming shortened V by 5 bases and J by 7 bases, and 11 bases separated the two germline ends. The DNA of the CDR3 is TGTGCCACCAGTGTTTTCAACTCCAATTCACCCCTCCACTTT. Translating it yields CATSVFNSNSPLHF.

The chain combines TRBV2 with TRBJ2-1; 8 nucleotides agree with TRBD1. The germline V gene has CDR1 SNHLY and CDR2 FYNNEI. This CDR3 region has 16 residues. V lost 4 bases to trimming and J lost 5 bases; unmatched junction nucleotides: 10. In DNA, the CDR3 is TGTGCCAGCAGTGCCCTAGGACAGGGAAGGGACAATGAGCAGTTCTTC. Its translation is CASSALGQGRDNEQFF. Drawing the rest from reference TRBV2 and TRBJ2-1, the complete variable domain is EPEVTQTPSHQVTQMGQEVILRCVPISNHLYFYWYRQILGQKVEFLVSFYNNEISEKSEIFDDQFSVERPDGSNFTLKIRSTKLEDSAMYFCASSALGQGRDNEQFFGPGTRLTVL.

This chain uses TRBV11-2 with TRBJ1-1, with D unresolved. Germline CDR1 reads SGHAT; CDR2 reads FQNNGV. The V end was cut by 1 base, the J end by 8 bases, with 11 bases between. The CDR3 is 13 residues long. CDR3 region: CASSLVPASEAFF. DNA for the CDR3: TGTGCCAGCAGCTTAGTCCCAGCATCCGAAGCTTTCTTT.

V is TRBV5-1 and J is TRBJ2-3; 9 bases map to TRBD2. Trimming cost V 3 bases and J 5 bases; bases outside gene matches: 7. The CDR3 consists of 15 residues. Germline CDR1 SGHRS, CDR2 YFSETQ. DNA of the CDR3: TGCGCCAGCAGCTCGGCGGGGGGGCAGGAAGATACGCAGTATTTT. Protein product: CASSSAGGQEDTQYF.

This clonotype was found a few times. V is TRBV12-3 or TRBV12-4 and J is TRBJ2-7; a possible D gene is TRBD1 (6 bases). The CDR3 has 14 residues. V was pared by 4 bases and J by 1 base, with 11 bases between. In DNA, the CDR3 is TGTGCCAGCAGTTCCGGGACACCTTCCTACGAGCAGTACTTC. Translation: CASSSGTPSYEQYF.

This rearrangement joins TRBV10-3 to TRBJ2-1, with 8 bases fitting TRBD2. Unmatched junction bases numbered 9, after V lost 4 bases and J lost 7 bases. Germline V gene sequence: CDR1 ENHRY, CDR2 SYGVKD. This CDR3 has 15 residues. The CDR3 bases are TGTGCCATCAGTGCGGTAACGGGGGGGCCTAATGAGCAGTTCTTC. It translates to CAISAVTGGPNEQFF.

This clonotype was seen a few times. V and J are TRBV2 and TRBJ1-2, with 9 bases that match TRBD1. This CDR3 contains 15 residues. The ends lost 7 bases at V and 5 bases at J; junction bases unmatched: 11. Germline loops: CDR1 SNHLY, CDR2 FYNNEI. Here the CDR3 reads CASMETGGAGYGYTF. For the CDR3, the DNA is TGTGCCAGCATGGAAACAGGGGGCGCAGGATATGGCTACACCTTC.

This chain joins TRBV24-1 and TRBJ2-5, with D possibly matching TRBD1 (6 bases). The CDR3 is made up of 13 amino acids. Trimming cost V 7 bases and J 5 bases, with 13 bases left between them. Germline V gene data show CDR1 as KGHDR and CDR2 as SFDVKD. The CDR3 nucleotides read TGTGCCACCAGGAGAACAGGGATGGAGACCCAGTACTTC. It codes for CATRRTGMETQYF.

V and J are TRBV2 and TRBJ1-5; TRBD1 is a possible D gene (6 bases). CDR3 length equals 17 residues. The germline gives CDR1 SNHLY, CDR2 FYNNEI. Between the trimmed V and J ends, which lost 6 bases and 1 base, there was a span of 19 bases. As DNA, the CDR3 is TGTGCCAGCAGGACAGGTGGGGCCCTCTCCAGCAATCAGCCCCAGCATTTT. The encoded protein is CASRTGGALSSNQPQHF.

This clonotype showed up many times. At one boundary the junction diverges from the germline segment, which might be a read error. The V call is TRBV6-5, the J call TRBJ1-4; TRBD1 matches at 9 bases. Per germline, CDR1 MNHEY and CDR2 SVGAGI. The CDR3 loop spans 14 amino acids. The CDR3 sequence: CASSSGQGGEKLFF. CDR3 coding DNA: TGCGCCAGCAGCTCGGGACAGGGTGGCGAAAAACTGTTTTTT.

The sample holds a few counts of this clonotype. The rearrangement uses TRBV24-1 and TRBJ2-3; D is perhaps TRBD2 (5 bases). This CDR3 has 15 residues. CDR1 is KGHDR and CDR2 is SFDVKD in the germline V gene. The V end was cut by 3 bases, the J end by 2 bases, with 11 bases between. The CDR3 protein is CATSDPSGNTDTQYF. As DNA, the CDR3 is TGTGCCACCAGTGATCCGAGCGGCAACACAGATACGCAGTATTTT.

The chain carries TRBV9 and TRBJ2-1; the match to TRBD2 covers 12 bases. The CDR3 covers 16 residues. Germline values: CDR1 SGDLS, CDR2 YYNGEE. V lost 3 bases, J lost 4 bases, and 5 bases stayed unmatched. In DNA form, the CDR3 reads TGTGCCAGCAGCGCCCGACTAGCGGGGGAATACAATGAGCAGTTCTTC. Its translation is CASSARLAGEYNEQFF.

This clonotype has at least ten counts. The CDR3 sequence is CASSLGTAMNTEAFF. The CDR3 nucleotides are TGCGCCAGCAGCTTGGGGACGGCTATGAACACTGAAGCTTTCTTT. This rearrangement joins TRBV5-1 to TRBJ1-1; unclear D gene. Trimming removed 0 bases from V and 0 bases from J, with 9 bases in between. The CDR3 covers 15 residues. Germline V gene sequence: CDR1 SGHRS, CDR2 YFSETQ. The whole variable domain, remainder taken from reference TRBV5-1 and TRBJ1-1, is KAGVTQTPRYLIKTRGQQVTLSCSPISGHRSVSWYQQTPGQGLQFLFEYFSETQRNKGNFPGRFSGRQFSNSRSEMNVSTLELGDSALYLCASSLGTAMNTEAFFGQGTRLTVV.

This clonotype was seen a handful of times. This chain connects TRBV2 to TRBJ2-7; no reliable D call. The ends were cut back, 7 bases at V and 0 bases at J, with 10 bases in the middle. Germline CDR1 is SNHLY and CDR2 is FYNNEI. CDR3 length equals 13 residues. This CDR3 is CASKGRDSYEQYF. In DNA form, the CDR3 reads TGTGCCAGCAAGGGCAGAGACTCCTACGAGCAGTACTTC.

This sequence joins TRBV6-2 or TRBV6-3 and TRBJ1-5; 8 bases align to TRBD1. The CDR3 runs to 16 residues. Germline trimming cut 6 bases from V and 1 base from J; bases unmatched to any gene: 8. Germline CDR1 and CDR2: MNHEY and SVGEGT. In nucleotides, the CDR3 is TGTGCCAGCAGACCCTGGACAGGGTCGAGCAATCAGCCCCAGCATTTT. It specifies CASRPWTGSSNQPQHF.

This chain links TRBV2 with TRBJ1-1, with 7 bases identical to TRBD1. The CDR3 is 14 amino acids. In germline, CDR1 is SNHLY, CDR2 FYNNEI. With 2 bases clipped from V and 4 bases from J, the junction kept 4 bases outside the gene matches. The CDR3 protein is CASSEQGVGTEAFF. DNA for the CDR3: TGTGCCAGCAGTGAACAGGGGGTCGGCACTGAAGCTTTCTTT.

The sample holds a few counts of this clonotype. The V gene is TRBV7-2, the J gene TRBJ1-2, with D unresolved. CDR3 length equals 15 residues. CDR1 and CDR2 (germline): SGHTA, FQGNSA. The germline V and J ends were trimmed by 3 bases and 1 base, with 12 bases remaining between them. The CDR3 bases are TGTGCCAGCAGCTTCGGGGATTCTTTTAACTATGGCTACACCTTC. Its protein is CASSFGDSFNYGYTF.

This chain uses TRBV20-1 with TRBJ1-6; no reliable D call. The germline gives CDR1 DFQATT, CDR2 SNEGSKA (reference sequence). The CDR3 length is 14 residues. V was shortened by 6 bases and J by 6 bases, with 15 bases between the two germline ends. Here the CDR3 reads CSARRGNANSPLHF. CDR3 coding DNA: TGCAGTGCCAGACGGGGTAATGCTAATTCACCCCTCCACTTT.

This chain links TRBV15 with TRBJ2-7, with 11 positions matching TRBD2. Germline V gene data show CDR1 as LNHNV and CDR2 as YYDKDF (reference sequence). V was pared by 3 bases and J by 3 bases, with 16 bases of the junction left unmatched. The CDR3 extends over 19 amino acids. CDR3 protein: CATSSPKPSGGIRSYEQYF. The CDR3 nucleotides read TGTGCCACCAGCAGCCCTAAGCCTAGCGGGGGGATTCGGAGCTACGAGCAGTACTTC.

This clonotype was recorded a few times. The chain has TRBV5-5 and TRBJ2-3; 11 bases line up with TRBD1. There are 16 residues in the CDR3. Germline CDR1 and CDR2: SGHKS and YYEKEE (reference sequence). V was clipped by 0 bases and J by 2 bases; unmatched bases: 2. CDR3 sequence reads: CASSLGTGGTTDTQYF. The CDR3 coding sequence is TGTGCCAGCAGCTTGGGGACAGGGGGCACCACAGATACGCAGTATTTT.

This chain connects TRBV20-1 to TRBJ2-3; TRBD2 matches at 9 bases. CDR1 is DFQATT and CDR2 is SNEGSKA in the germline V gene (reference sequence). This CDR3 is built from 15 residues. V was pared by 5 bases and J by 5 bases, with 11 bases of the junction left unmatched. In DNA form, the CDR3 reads TGCAGTGCTGGTCTCTTTGCGGGGGGGCAAGATACGCAGTATTTT. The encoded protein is CSAGLFAGGQDTQYF.

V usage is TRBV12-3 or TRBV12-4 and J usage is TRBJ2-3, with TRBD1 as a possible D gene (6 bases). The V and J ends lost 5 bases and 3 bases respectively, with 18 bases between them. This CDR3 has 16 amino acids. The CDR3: CASSPKLTGGTDTQYF. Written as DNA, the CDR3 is TGTGCCAGCAGTCCCAAACTGACAGGTGGAACAGATACGCAGTATTTT.

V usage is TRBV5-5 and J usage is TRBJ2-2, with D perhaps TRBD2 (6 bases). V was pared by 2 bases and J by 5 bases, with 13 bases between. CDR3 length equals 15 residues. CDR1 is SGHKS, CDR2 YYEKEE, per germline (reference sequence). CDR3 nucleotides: TGTGCCAGCAGCTTCCCCGGGACTCAAACCGGGGAGCTGTTTTTT. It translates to CASSFPGTQTGELFF.

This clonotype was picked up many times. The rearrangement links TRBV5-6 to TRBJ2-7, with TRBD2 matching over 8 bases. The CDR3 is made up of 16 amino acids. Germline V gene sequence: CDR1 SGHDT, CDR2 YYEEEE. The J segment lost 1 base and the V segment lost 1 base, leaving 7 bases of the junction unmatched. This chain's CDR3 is CASSLQTLAASYEQYF. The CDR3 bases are TGTGCCAGCAGCTTGCAAACACTAGCGGCATCCTACGAGCAGTACTTC.